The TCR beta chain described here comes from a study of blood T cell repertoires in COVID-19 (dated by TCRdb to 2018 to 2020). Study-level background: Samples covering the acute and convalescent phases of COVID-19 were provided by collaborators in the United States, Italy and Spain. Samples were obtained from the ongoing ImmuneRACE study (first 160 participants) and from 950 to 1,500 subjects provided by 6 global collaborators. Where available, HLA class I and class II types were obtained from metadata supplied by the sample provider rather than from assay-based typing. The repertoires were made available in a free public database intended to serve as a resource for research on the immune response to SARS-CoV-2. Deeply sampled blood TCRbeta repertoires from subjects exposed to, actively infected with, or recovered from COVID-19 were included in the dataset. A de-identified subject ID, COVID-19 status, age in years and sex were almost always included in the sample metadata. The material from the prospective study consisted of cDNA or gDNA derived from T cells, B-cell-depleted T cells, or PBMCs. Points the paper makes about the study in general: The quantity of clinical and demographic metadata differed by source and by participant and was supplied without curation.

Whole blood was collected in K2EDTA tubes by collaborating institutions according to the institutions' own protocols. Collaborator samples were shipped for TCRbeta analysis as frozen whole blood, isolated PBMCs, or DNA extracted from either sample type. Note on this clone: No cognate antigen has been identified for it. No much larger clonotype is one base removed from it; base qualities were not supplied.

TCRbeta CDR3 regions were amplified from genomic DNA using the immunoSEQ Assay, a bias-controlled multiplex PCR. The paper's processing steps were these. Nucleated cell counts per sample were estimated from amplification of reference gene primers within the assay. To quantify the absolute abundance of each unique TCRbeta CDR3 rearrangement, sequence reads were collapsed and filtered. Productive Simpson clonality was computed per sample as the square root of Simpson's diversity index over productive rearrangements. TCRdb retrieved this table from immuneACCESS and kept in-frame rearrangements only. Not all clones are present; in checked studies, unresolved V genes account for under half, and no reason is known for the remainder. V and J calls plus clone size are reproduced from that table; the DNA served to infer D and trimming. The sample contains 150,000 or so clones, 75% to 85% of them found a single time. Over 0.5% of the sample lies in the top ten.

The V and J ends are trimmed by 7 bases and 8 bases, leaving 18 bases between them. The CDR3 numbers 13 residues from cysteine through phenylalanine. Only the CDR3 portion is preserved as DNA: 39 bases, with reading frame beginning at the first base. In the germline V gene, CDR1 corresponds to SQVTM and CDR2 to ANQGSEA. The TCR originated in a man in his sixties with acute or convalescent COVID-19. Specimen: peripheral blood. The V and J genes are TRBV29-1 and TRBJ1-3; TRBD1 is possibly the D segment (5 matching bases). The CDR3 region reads CSARSQGPDTIYF. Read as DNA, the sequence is TGCAGCGCCAGATCCCAGGGCCCGGACACCATATATTTT.